This T cell receptor beta chain originates from a study of T cell repertoires in cytomegalovirus infection. Study as a whole: It was the public TCR beta signatures that indicated both CMV infection and matching HLA type.

This clonotype was seen at least ten times. One entry per CDR3 protein results from TCRdb running MiXCR on the reads. This table has some 130,000 distinct CDR3 sequences, almost 9% appearing once. The CDR3 loop spans 15 amino acids. Deletions cut 0 bases from V and 0 bases from J, with 6 bases between. Germline loops: CDR1 MDHEN, CDR2 SYDVKM. This clonotype was sampled from a human donor in good health (CMV status not recorded). Some clones in this sample may be carry-over from other donors' samples. This rearrangement joins TRBV28 to TRBJ2-1; the D gene is possibly TRBD2 (5 bases). Sequencing was carried out using PBMCs. The CDR3 DNA sequence: TGTGCCAGCAGTTTATGGGGGAGCTCCTACAATGAGCAGTTCTTC. Translation gives CASSLWGSSYNEQFF.